This TCR beta chain derives from a study of long-term antiretroviral therapy in people with HIV. With survey level as its setting, the immunoSEQ assay was v3.0. Clones were sequenced by immunoSEQ multiplex PCR, and TCRdb holds only the in-frame ones, with some missing. The table records around 40,000 clones, 80% to 90% of them present only once. In germline, CDR1 is SGHRS, CDR2 YFSETQ. The CDR3 is made up of 15 amino acids. V shed 2 bases and J shed 4 bases, with 13 bases lying between them. The chain carries TRBV5-1 and TRBJ1-5; possibly TRBD1 for D (6 bases). The sequence was collected from a man aged 18 to 29 with HIV. The sample in question was unsorted PBMCs, obtained 2.2 years after starting antiretroviral therapy. Written as DNA, the CDR3 is TGCGCCAGCAGCTTAAGCGGGGGCAGTAATCAGCCCCAGCATTTT. Encoded protein: CASSLSGGSNQPQHF.